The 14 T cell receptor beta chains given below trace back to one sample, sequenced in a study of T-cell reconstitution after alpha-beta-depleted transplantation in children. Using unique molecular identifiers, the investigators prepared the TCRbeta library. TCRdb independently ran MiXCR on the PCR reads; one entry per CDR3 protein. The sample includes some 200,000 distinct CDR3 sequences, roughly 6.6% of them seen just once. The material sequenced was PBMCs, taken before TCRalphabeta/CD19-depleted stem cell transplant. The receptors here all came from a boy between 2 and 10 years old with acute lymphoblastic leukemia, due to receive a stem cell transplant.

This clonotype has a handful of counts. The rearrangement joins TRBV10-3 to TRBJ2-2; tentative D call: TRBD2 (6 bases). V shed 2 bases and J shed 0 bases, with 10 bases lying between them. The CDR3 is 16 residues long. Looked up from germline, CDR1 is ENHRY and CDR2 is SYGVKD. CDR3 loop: CAISEPGLPNTGELFF. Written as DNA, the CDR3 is TGTGCCATCAGTGAGCCGGGACTTCCGAACACCGGGGAGCTGTTTTTT.

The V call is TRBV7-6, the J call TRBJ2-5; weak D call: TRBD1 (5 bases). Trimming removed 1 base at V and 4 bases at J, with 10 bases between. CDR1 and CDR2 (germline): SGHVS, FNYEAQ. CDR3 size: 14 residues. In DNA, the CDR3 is TGTGCCAGCAGCTTAGTGGGGCCGTCAGAGACCCAGTACTTC. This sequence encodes CASSLVGPSETQYF.

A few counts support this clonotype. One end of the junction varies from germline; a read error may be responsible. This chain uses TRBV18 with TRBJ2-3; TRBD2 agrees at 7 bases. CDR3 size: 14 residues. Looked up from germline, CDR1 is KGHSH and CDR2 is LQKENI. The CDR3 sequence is CASSPPTSPDTQYF. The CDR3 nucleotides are TGTGCCAGCTCACCACCGACTAGCCCAGACACGCAGTATTTT. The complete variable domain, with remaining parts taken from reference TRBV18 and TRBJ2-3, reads NAGVMQNPRHLVRRRGQEARLRCSPMKGHSHVYWYRQLPEEGLKFMVYLQKENIIDESGMPKERFSAEFPKEGPSILRIQQVVRGDSAAYFCASSPPTSPDTQYFGPGTRLTVL.

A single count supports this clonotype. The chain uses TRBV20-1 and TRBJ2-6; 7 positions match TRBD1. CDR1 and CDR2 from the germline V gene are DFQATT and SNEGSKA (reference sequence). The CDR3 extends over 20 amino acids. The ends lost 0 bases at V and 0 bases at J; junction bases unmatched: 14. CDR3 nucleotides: TGCAGTGCTAGAGATCTCCATACCGGGACAGTATCCTCTGGGGCCAACGTCCTGACTTTC. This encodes CSARDLHTGTVSSGANVLTF.

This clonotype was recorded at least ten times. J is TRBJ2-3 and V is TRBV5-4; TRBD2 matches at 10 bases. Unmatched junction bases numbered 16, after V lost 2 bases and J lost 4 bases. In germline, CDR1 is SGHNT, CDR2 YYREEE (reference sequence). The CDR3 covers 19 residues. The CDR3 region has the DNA TGTGCCAGCAGCTTAATCACTAGCGGGGACGGGGGTGGCGCAGATACGCAGTATTTT. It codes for CASSLITSGDGGGADTQYF. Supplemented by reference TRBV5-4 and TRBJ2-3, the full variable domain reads ETGVTQSPTHLIKTRGQQVTLRCSSQSGHNTVSWYQQALGQGPQFIFQYYREEENGRGNFPPRFSGLQFPNYSSELNVNALELDDSALYLCASSLITSGDGGGADTQYFGPGTRLTVL.

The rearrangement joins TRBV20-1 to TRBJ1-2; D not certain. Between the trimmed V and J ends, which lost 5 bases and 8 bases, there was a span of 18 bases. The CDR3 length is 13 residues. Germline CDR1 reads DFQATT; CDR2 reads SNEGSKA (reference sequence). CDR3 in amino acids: CSAGLVPASGYTF. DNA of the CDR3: TGCAGTGCTGGTCTGGTCCCGGCGAGCGGCTACACCTTC.

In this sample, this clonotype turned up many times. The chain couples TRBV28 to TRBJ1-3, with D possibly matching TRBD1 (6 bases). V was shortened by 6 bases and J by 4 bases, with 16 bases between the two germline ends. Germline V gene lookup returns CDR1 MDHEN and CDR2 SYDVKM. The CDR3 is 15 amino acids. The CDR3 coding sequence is TGTGCCAGCAGACAACAGGGCCGGGAAGGAAACACCATATATTTT. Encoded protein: CASRQQGREGNTIYF.

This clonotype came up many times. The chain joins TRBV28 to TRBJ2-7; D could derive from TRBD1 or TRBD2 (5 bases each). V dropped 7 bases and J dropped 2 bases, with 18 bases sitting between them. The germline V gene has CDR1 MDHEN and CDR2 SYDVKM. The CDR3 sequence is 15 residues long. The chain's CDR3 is CASIPPGARAYEQYF. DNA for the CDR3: TGTGCCAGCATACCCCCCGGGGCCAGAGCCTACGAGCAGTACTTC.

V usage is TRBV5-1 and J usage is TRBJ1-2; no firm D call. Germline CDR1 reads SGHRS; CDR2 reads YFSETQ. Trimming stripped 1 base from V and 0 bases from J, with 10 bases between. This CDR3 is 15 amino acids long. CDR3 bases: TGCGCCAGCAGCTTGACGGTCGGAACTAACTATGGCTACACCTTC. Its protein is CASSLTVGTNYGYTF.

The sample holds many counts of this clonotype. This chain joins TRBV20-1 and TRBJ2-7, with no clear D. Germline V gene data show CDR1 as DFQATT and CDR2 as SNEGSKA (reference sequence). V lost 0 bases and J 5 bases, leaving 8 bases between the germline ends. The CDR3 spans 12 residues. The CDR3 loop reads CSARDNRDEQYF. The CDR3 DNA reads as TGCAGTGCTAGAGATAATAGGGACGAGCAGTACTTC.

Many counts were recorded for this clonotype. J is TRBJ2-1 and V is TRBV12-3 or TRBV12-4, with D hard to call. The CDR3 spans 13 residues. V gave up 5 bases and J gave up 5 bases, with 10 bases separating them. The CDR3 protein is CASSTGLNNEQFF. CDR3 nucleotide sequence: TGTGCCAGCAGTACCGGGCTGAACAATGAGCAGTTCTTC.

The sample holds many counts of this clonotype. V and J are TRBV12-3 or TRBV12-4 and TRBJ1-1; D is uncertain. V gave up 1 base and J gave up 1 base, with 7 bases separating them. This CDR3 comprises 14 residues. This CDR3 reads CASSLVLGNTEAFF. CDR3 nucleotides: TGTGCCAGCAGTTTAGTGTTAGGGAACACTGAAGCTTTCTTT.

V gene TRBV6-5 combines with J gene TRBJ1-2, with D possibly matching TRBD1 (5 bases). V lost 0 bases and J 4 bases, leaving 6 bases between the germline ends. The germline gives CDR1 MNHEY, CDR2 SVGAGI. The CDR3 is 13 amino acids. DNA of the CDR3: TGTGCCAGCAGTTACTCGGACACCTATGGCTACACCTTC. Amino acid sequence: CASSYSDTYGYTF.

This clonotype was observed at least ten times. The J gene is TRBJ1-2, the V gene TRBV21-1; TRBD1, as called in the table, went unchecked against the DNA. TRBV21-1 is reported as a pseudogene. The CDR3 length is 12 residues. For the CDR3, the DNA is TGTGCCAGCAGCAAAGGGACAGGGGGTGAACGCTTC. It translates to CASSKGTGGERF.